The 10 T cell receptor beta chains listed next were all sequenced from one sample in a study of brain T cells in children with intractable seizures. Produced via immunoSEQ multiplex PCR; TCRdb's table is partial and in-frame only. The sample yields some 80,000 clones, around nine tenths seen once. Specimen: peripheral blood, collected at surgery. The receptors come from a girl under 10 years old with Rasmussen encephalitis and intractable seizures.

The chain uses TRBV19 and TRBJ1-6; the match to TRBD1 covers 9 bases. After removal of 0 bases from V and 6 bases from J, the junction contained 3 bases not matched to a gene. CDR1 LNHDA and CDR2 SQIVND come from the germline V gene (reference sequence). The CDR3 runs 16 residues. The CDR3 here is CASSIETGGGNSPLHF. Written as DNA, the CDR3 is TGTGCCAGTAGTATAGAGACAGGGGGAGGTAATTCACCCCTCCACTTT.

The gene calls are TRBV2 and TRBJ1-4; no reliable D call. CDR3 size: 12 residues. V lost 8 bases, J lost 8 bases, and 12 bases lay in between. Germline V lookup: CDR1 SNHLY, CDR2 FYNNEI. CDR3 coding DNA: TGTGCCAGCGGTCGTCAAGAGGAAAAACTGTTTTTT. Its protein product is CASGRQEEKLFF.

The rearrangement links TRBV4-1 to TRBJ1-2, with TRBD1 matching over 7 bases. Germline V CDR1 and CDR2: MGHRA, YSYEKL. The V gene end was trimmed by 1 base and the J gene end by 8 bases; junction bases not matched to a gene: 10. The CDR3 has 15 amino acids. CDR3 region: CASSQGQGWFEGYTF. The CDR3 nucleotides read TGCGCCAGCAGCCAAGGACAGGGATGGTTTGAAGGCTACACCTTC.

J is TRBJ1-5 and V is TRBV6-5; 8 bases line up with TRBD1. Germline V lookup: CDR1 MNHEY, CDR2 SVGAGI. V lost 4 bases and J lost 7; bases outside the gene matches: 3. This CDR3 is 13 amino acids long. The CDR3 coding sequence is TGTGCCAGCAGTTCACAGGGGGGACAGCCCCAGCATTTT. Its translation: CASSSQGGQPQHF.

The V and J genes are TRBV25-1 and TRBJ1-4; TRBD1 might be the D (6 bases). The CDR3 runs 14 residues. Germline values: CDR1 MGHDK, CDR2 SYGVNS. Trimming shortened V by 5 bases and J by 4 bases, and 11 bases separated the two germline ends. The CDR3 spells CASSTDSRNEKLFF. CDR3 nucleotide sequence: TGTGCCAGCAGTACGGACAGTCGTAATGAAAAACTGTTTTTT.

The chain uses TRBV19 and TRBJ1-1, with 11 bases fitting TRBD1. Per the germline V gene, CDR1 is LNHDA and CDR2 is SQIVND (reference sequence). The CDR3 is 15 residues long. The trim removed 3 bases at V and 3 bases at J, leaving 3 bases unmatched. Written as DNA, the CDR3 is TGTGCCAGTAGTATGGCGGGACAGGGGGACACTGAAGCTTTCTTT. Its translation is CASSMAGQGDTEAFF.

This chain uses TRBV5-4 with TRBJ1-4; D perhaps matches TRBD1 (6 bases). V lost 4 bases and J lost 8, with 12 bases in between. Germline loops: CDR1 SGHNT, CDR2 YYREEE (reference sequence). This CDR3 has 13 residues. The DNA of the CDR3 is TGTGCCAGCAGCGACAGGCTGGGAGAAAAACTGTTTTTT. It translates to CASSDRLGEKLFF.

The chain combines TRBV2 with TRBJ2-3, with 9 bases matching TRBD2. J gave up 0 bases and V 7 bases, and 8 bases lay outside the gene matches. The CDR3 spans 16 residues. CDR1 and CDR2 (germline): SNHLY, FYNNEI. CDR3 loop: CASKPAGGFSTDTQYF. DNA for the CDR3: TGTGCCAGCAAACCAGCGGGGGGTTTTAGCACAGATACGCAGTATTTT.

The chain is built from TRBV3-1 (or the pseudogene TRBV3-2) and TRBJ2-1; the D is unclear. Germline-derived CDR1 and CDR2 are LGHDT and YNNKEL (reference sequence). The CDR3 spans 15 residues. V lost 5 bases and J lost 6, with 17 bases in between. The DNA for the CDR3 is TGTGCCAGCAGCAGAGCCCCCTTTACGGGCAATGAGCAGTTCTTC. This gives the protein CASSRAPFTGNEQFF.

This clone was picked up one time. The CDR3 spells CASSVRDSDSSYNEQFF. The CDR3 DNA follows: TGTGCCAGCAGTGTCCGGGACAGTGATAGCTCCTACAATGAGCAGTTCTTC. The J gene is TRBJ2-1, the V gene TRBV2, with TRBD1 identical over 7 bases. The junction had 9 bases not matched to a gene; V was cut back by 4 bases and J by 0 bases. Germline V lookup: CDR1 SNHLY, CDR2 FYNNEI. The CDR3 covers 17 residues.